The entry below describes one T cell receptor (beta chain). The CDR3 extends 3 residues past the end of the read, so its final part is completed from the germline J gene. The V gene's germline CDR1 is DFQATT and CDR2 SNEGSKA (reference sequence). The junction had 9 bases not matched to a gene; V was cut back by 0 bases and J by 2 bases. The CDR3 has 16 amino acids. Assay used: immunoSEQ multiplex PCR; TCRdb lists only in-frame clones, some missing. The sample table includes about 23,000 clones. The data are from a study of T cells in women clearing cervical HPV infection. This TCR derives from a woman aged 18 to 75 with a cervical HPV16 infection that either progressed to CIN3+ or cleared (not recorded which). The chain is built from TRBV20-1 and TRBJ2-7, with 8 bases aligning to TRBD2. The specimen sequenced was blood buffy coat. CDR3 region: CSARDRSGRIPYEQYF. Incomplete CDR3 DNA: TGCAGTGCTAGAGATCGAAGCGGGAGAATACCCTACGAG.